This is a list of T cell receptor beta chains from one sample in a study of shared clonotypes between healthy human individuals. The repertoire was sequenced with immunoSEQ multiplex PCR; TCRdb's copy has only in-frame clones and lacks some. The sample records about 2.2 million clones, just under 95% being singletons. What was sequenced was naive CD8+ T cells from PBMCs. These receptors originate from a man between 18 and 35 years old in good health. Some clones in this sample may be carry-over from other donors' samples. Each CDR3 is given with its conserved first and last residue. Fields, in order: V gene, D gene, J gene, CDR3 protein, CDR3 DNA. The D gene is left open where the match is weak.

V: TRBV4-3; D: TRBD2; J: TRBJ2-3; CDR3: CASSQGLAGGTDTQYF; DNA: TGCGCCAGCAGCCAAGGACTAGCGGGGGGGACAGATACGCAGTATTTT
V: TRBV29-1; D: NA; J: TRBJ1-1; CDR3: CSVGGTEAFF; DNA: TGCAGCGTAGGGGGCACTGAAGCTTTCTTT
V: TRBV19; D: TRBD1; J: TRBJ2-1; CDR3: CASSTRQGAHNEQFF; DNA: TGTGCCAGTAGTACCCGACAGGGGGCGCATAATGAGCAGTTCTTC
V: TRBV19; D: TRBD1; J: TRBJ2-7; CDR3: CASSITKTGVHEQYF; DNA: TGTGCCAGTAGTATCACCAAAACAGGGGTCCACGAGCAGTACTTC
V: TRBV18; D: NA; J: TRBJ1-1; CDR3: CASSPPYAGANTEAFF; DNA: TGTGCCAGCTCACCACCGTACGCAGGGGCGAACACTGAAGCTTTCTTT
V: TRBV7-6; D: NA; J: TRBJ1-4; CDR3: CASSLAGTYATNEKLFF; DNA: TGTGCCAGCAGCTTAGCCGGGACATATGCAACTAATGAAAAACTGTTTTTT
V: TRBV29-1; D: NA; J: TRBJ2-1; CDR3: CSVEPTSRPEQFF; DNA: TGCAGCGTTGAACCAACTAGCAGGCCTGAGCAGTTCTTC
V: TRBV5-1; D: NA; J: TRBJ1-2; CDR3: CASSLALYEGGYTF; DNA: TGCGCCAGCAGCTTGGCCCTATACGAGGGTGGCTACACCTTC
V: TRBV2; D: TRBD2; J: TRBJ2-7; CDR3: CASSEAGLPPYEQYF; DNA: TGTGCCAGCAGTGAAGCGGGACTACCCCCCTACGAGCAGTACTTC
V: TRBV4-1; D: NA; J: TRBJ1-5; CDR3: CASSRTVSSNQPQHF; DNA: TGCGCCAGCAGCCGGACGGTGTCAAGCAATCAGCCCCAGCATTTT
V: TRBV29-1; D: TRBD2; J: TRBJ2-1; CDR3: CSVEGLAGYNEQFF; DNA: TGCAGCGTTGAGGGACTAGCGGGATACAATGAGCAGTTCTTC
V: TRBV4-3; D: NA; J: TRBJ2-3; CDR3: CASSREPALNTDTQYF; DNA: TGCGCCAGCAGCCGGGAGCCAGCGCTAAACACAGATACGCAGTATTTT
V: TRBV27; D: NA; J: TRBJ2-1; CDR3: CASSPFSGSYNEQFF; DNA: TGTGCCAGCAGTCCCTTTAGCGGTTCCTACAATGAGCAGTTCTTC
V: TRBV9; D: NA; J: TRBJ2-7; CDR3: CASSVATTSYEQYF; DNA: TGTGCCAGCAGCGTAGCTACGACTTCCTACGAGCAGTACTTC
V: TRBV7-9; D: NA; J: TRBJ2-7; CDR3: CASSSRGLYEQYF; DNA: TGTGCCAGCAGCTCGCGGGGGCTCTACGAGCAGTACTTC
V: TRBV28; D: NA; J: TRBJ2-6; CDR3: CASSLLTESGANVLTF; DNA: TGTGCCAGCAGTTTGCTGACAGAGTCTGGGGCCAACGTCCTGACTTTC
V: TRBV7-3; D: TRBD2; J: TRBJ2-2; CDR3: CASSPLAGDITGELFF; DNA: TGTGCCAGCAGCCCTCTAGCGGGTGACATCACCGGGGAGCTGTTTTTT
V: TRBV7-9; D: TRBD1; J: TRBJ2-7; CDR3: CASSPRRDRANEQYF; DNA: TGCGCCAGCAGCCCCCGTAGGGACAGGGCGAACGAGCAGTACTTC
V: TRBV29-1; D: NA; J: TRBJ2-7; CDR3: CSVDLGGLTYEQYF; DNA: TGCAGCGTTGACCTGGGGGGGCTCACCTACGAGCAGTACTTC
V: TRBV21-1; D: NA; J: TRBJ2-7; CDR3: CASPKPSDRDRVYLGTHEQYF; DNA: TGTGCCAGCCCCAAACCCTCCGACAGGGATAGGGTCTACCTGGGAACCCACGAGCAGTACTTC
V: TRBV5-1; D: TRBD1; J: TRBJ2-3; CDR3: CASSLTGQRGTDTQYF; DNA: TGCGCCAGCAGCTTAACGGGACAGCGAGGCACAGATACGCAGTATTTT
V: TRBV2; D: NA; J: TRBJ2-1; CDR3: CASSEADYRNEQFF; DNA: TGTGCCAGCAGTGAAGCGGACTACCGCAATGAGCAGTTCTTC